This T cell receptor (beta chain) stems from a study of cytomegalovirus exposure and HLA in healthy donors. Germline values: CDR1 MNHEY, CDR2 SVGAGI. The CDR3 spans 16 residues. V trimming: 2 bases; J trimming: 5 bases; junction bases outside the gene matches: 7. About this clone: Antigen unknown.

Using immunoSEQ multiplex PCR, the repertoire was profiled, and TCRdb retains in-frame clones only, with some absent. This sample carries over 45,000 clones, roughly 88% of them seen once, and the ten largest clones take 6.7%. The validation cohort, a group of 130 or so subjects, included the donors and was separate from the roughly 720-subject first cohort. Whole-study results and caveats: In vitro experiments confirmed that three CMV-associated chains were specific for CMV antigens. Cytomegalovirus association was assigned to about 150 TCR beta chains. Clusters of TCRs from the first cohort tended to co-occur in the 100 to 150 validation repertoires (as a later analysis found).

This chain uses TRBV6-5 with TRBJ1-4; 8 nucleotides agree with TRBD1. This receptor was identified in a woman aged 25 to 39 in good health and CMV-seronegative. Sequenced input: PBMCs. The CDR3 DNA follows: TGTGCCAGCAGTTACCGCAGACAGGGGAGGAATGAAAAACTGTTTTTT. Amino acid sequence: CASSYRRQGRNEKLFF.